Following are 7 T cell receptor beta chains from one sample sequenced in a study of T cells in Graves' hyperthyroidism and ophthalmopathy. Authors of the study amplified TCR beta CDR3 regions from RNA transcripts. Primed by the HTBI set, a first-round RT-PCR was run on the TCR CDR3. MiXCR was run by TCRdb on the multiplex PCR reads, yielding one entry per CDR3 protein. This sample has about 340,000 distinct CDR3 sequences; around 23% occur once, and the top ten carry around 45%. Sequencing was done on a sample of blood. Source of these receptors: a woman aged 45-65 years with Graves' hyperthyroidism.

This clonotype was seen many times. CDR3 in amino acids: CASTLGGGQGNEQFF. The CDR3 DNA follows: TGTGCCAGCACCCTCGGGGGAGGGCAGGGAAATGAGCAGTTCTTC. The rearrangement uses TRBV28 and TRBJ2-1; 7 bases fit TRBD2. Trimming removed 7 bases from V and 7 bases from J; junction bases left unmatched: 13. Germline V gene data show CDR1 as MDHEN and CDR2 as SYDVKM. There are 15 residues in the CDR3.

This clonotype came up many times. One end of the junction does not line up with germline, which may come from a read error. The chain has TRBV7-7 and TRBJ2-2, with 7 bases that match TRBD1. This CDR3 contains 16 residues. The V gene's germline CDR1 is SSHAT and CDR2 FNYEAQ (reference sequence). The CDR3 is CASSFVTGANTGELFF. The DNA for the CDR3 is TGTGCTAGCAGCTTCGTAACAGGGGCGAACACCGGGGAGCTGTTTTTT.

The chain has TRBV5-1 and TRBJ1-4, with TRBD1 matching over 7 bases. Germline loops: CDR1 SGHRS, CDR2 YFSETQ. The CDR3 runs to 14 residues. V dropped 3 bases and J dropped 1; count of bases not matched to a gene: 0. The CDR3 reads CASSYRGTNEKLFF. CDR3 nucleotide sequence: TGCGCCAGCAGCTACAGGGGAACTAATGAAAAACTGTTTTTT. Drawing the rest from reference TRBV5-1 and TRBJ1-4, the complete variable domain is KAGVTQTPRYLIKTRGQQVTLSCSPISGHRSVSWYQQTPGQGLQFLFEYFSETQRNKGNFPGRFSGRQFSNSRSEMNVSTLELGDSALYLCASSYRGTNEKLFFGSGTQLSVL.

The chain employs TRBV19 and TRBJ1-1; D gene uncertain. Germline loops: CDR1 LNHDA, CDR2 SQIVND (reference sequence). This CDR3 has 14 amino acids. The germline V and J ends were trimmed by 9 bases and 0 bases, with 14 bases remaining between them. In DNA form, the CDR3 reads TGTGCCAGCACGACAAGAGGCTTGAACACTGAAGCTTTCTTT. Translated: CASTTRGLNTEAFF. Supplemented by reference TRBV19 and TRBJ1-1, the full variable domain reads DGGITQSPKYLFRKEGQNVTLSCEQNLNHDAMYWYRQDPGQGLRLIYYSQIVNDFQKGDIAEGYSVSREKKESFPLTVTSAQKNPTAFYLCASTTRGLNTEAFFGQGTRLTVV.

V usage is TRBV6-5 and J usage is TRBJ1-4; 9 nucleotides align to TRBD1. Germline V gene data show CDR1 as MNHEY and CDR2 as SVGAGI. There are 13 residues in the CDR3. With V trimmed by 4 bases and J by 7 bases, 1 base remained unmatched. Here the CDR3 reads CASSLQGAEKLFF. CDR3 in DNA: TGTGCCAGCAGTTTACAGGGGGCTGAAAAACTGTTTTTT.

This clonotype showed up many times. The chain employs TRBV20-1 and TRBJ2-5, with 13 positions matching TRBD2. The V and J ends lost 1 base and 5 bases, in that order; junction bases with no gene match: 13. The V gene's germline CDR1 is DFQATT and CDR2 SNEGSKA (reference sequence). This CDR3 has 18 residues. CDR3 sequence: CSARGRLAGGSLRETQYF. The CDR3 bases are TGCAGTGCTAGAGGCCGACTAGCGGGAGGATCCCTCCGGGAGACCCAGTACTTC.

This sequence joins TRBV2 and TRBJ2-3; D is ambiguous. Germline lookup yields CDR1 SNHLY and CDR2 FYNNEI. Trimming shortened V by 5 bases and J by 1 base, and 16 bases separated the two germline ends. The CDR3 loop spans 16 amino acids. This CDR3 reads CASSLMVGFGTDTQYF. The CDR3 DNA reads TGTGCCAGCAGTCTGATGGTCGGGTTTGGCACAGATACGCAGTATTTT. Full variable domain (outside the CDR3, taken from reference TRBV2 and TRBJ2-3): EPEVTQTPSHQVTQMGQEVILRCVPISNHLYFYWYRQILGQKVEFLVSFYNNEISEKSEIFDDQFSVERPDGSNFTLKIRSTKLEDSAMYFCASSLMVGFGTDTQYFGPGTRLTVL.